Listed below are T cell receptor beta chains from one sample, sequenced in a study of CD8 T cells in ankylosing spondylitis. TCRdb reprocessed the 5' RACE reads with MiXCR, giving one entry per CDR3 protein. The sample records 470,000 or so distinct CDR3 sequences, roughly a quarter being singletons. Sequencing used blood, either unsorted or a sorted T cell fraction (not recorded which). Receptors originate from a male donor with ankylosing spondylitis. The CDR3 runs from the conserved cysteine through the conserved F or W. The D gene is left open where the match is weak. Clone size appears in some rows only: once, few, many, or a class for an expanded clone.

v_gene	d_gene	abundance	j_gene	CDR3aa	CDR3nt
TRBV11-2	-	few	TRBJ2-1	CASSLAGFNNEQFF	TGTGCCAGCAGCCTGGCAGGATTTAACAATGAGCAGTTCTTC
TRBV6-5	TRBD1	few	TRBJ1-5	CASMLGGQGAFQPQHF	TGTGCCAGCATGTTGGGGGGACAGGGGGCATTTCAGCCCCAGCATTTT
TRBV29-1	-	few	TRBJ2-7	CSVDIFGVDYEQYF	TGCAGCGTTGATATTTTTGGGGTTGACTACGAGCAGTACTTC
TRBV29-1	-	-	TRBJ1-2	CSVLDRNYGYTF	TGCAGCGTTCTCGACAGGAACTATGGCTACACCTTC
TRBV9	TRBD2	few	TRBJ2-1	CASSVAGLAGSSYNEQFF	TGTGCCAGCAGCGTAGCGGGGCTAGCGGGAAGCTCCTACAATGAGCAGTTCTTC
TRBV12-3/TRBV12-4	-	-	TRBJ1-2	CAILGQYGYTF	TGTGCCATCCTCGGACAGTATGGCTACACCTTC
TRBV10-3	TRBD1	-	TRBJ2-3	CAISPGQDTDTQYF	TGTGCCATCAGTCCCGGACAGGACACAGATACGCAGTATTTT
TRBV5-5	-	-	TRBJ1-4	CASSSSPRQTTNEKLFF	TGTGCCAGCAGCTCCTCCCCGAGACAGACAACTAATGAAAAACTGTTTTTT
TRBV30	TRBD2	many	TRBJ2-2	CAWSISGSGELFF	TGTGCCTGGAGTATTAGCGGGAGCGGGGAGCTGTTTTTT
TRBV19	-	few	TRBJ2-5	CASSISRGETQYF	TGTGCCAGTAGTATTTCCAGAGGAGAGACCCAGTACTTC
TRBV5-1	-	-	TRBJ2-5	CASSLDISQETQYF	TGCGCCAGCAGCTTAGATATTAGCCAAGAGACCCAGTACTTC
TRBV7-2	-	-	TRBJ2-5	CASSITPTDRETQYF	TGTGCCAGCAGCATTACCCCGACTGACCGAGAGACCCAGTACTTC
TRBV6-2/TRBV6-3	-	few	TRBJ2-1	CASSQVIRQFF	TGTGCCAGCAGTCAGGTGATTAGACAGTTCTTC
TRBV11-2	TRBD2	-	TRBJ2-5	CASSFIPGLAEETQYF	TGTGCCAGCAGCTTTATCCCGGGACTAGCGGAAGAGACCCAGTACTTC
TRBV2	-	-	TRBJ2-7	CASSEWPNYEQYF	TGTGCCAGCAGTGAGTGGCCGAATTACGAGCAGTACTTC
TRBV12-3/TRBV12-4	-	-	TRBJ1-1	CASSYLNTEAFF	TGTGCCAGCAGTTATCTCAACACTGAAGCTTTCTTT
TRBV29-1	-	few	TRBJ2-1	CSASSNQLEQFF	TGCAGCGCTTCTAGCAATCAACTAGAGCAGTTCTTC
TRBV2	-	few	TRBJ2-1	CASSQIREGNEQFF	TGTGCCAGCAGCCAGATTCGAGAAGGCAATGAGCAGTTCTTC
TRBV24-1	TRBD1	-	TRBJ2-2	CATSDFPGTGAGELFF	TGTGCCACCAGTGACTTTCCCGGGACAGGGGCCGGGGAGCTGTTTTTT
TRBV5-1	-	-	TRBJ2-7	CASSFRDRASDYEQYF	TGCGCCAGCAGCTTCCGAGATCGGGCATCAGACTACGAGCAGTACTTC
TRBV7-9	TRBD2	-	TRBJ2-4	CASGGGRDPKNIQYF	TGTGCCAGTGGTGGCGGGAGGGATCCCAAAAACATTCAGTACTTC
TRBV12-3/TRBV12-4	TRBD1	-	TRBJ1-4	CASSPRTGENGLFF	TGTGCCAGCAGTCCGCGGACAGGGGAGAACGGACTGTTTTTT
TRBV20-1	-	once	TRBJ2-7	CSGLGGGYEQYF	TGCAGTGGATTAGGGGGGGGTTACGAGCAGTACTTC
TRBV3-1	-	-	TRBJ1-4	CASSQDLGASEKLFF	TGTGCCAGCAGCCAAGATCTAGGGGCGAGTGAAAAACTGTTTTTT
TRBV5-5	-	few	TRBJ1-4	CASSFSPQGGEKLFF	TGTGCCAGCAGCTTTAGCCCCCAGGGAGGTGAAAAACTGTTTTTT
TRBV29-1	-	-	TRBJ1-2	CSVTSGTPTGGYTF	TGCAGCGTAACATCCGGGACCCCGACGGGGGGCTACACCTTC